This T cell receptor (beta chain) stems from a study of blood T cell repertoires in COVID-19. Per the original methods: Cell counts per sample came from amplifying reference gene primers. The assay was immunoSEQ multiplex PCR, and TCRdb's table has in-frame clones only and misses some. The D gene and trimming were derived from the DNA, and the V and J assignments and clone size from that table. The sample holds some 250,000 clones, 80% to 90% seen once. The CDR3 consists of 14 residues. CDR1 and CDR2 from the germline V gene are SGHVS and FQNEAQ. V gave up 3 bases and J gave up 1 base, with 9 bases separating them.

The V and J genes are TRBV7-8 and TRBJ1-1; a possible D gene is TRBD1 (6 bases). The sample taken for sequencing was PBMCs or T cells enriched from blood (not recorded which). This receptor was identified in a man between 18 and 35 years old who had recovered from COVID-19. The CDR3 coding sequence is TGTGCCAGCAGCTTTTGGACAGAGAACACTGAAGCTTTCTTT. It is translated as CASSFWTENTEAFF.